A single sample is the source of the 30 T cell receptor beta chains below, sequenced in a study of control samples from healthy donors and cancer patients. Profiling relied on immunoSEQ multiplex PCR, and the TCRdb table lists in-frame clones only, not all of them. The data hold some 160,000 clones, with 92% observed a single time. Material for sequencing was blood. These receptors were obtained from a woman aged 25 to 39 in good health.

V is TRBV28 and J is TRBJ1-6, with 9 bases fitting TRBD1. The CDR3 consists of 19 residues. The J segment lost 1 base and the V segment lost 2 bases, leaving 9 bases of the junction unmatched. CDR1 and CDR2 (germline): MDHEN, SYDVKM. CDR3 in amino acids: CASSLSSGQGYSYNSPLHF. CDR3 DNA: TGTGCCAGCAGTTTAAGTTCTGGACAGGGGTATTCCTATAATTCACCCCTCCACTTT.

The chain links TRBV19 to TRBJ1-2, with a weak D call TRBD1 (5 bases). Germline V gene sequence: CDR1 LNHDA, CDR2 SQIVND (reference sequence). The CDR3 totals 16 residues. The V end was cut by 7 bases, the J end by 4 bases, with 22 bases between. The CDR3 bases are TGTGCCAGTACCCCAGTGGGGAGCGGGGGTTTCTATGGCTACACCTTC. Its translation is CASTPVGSGGFYGYTF. The whole variable domain, filled in from reference TRBV19 and TRBJ1-2, reads DGGITQSPKYLFRKEGQNVTLSCEQNLNHDAMYWYRQDPGQGLRLIYYSQIVNDFQKGDIAEGYSVSREKKESFPLTVTSAQKNPTAFYLCASTPVGSGGFYGYTFGSGTRLTVV.

The J gene is TRBJ1-1, the V gene TRBV7-2; the match to TRBD1 covers 11 bases. The CDR3 totals 16 residues. V lost 5 bases, J lost 3 bases, and 8 bases stayed unmatched. Germline assignment: CDR1 SGHTA and CDR2 FQGNSA. The CDR3 DNA reads as TGTGCCAGCAGCCTCCGGACAGGGGGCAAGGACACTGAAGCTTTCTTT. The encoded protein is CASSLRTGGKDTEAFF. Using reference TRBV7-2 and TRBJ1-1 for the parts outside the CDR3, the full variable domain is GAGVSQSPSNKVTEKGKDVELRCDPISGHTALYWYRQSLGQGLEFLIYFQGNSAPDKSGLPSDRFSAERTGGSVSTLTIQRTQQEDSAVYLCASSLRTGGKDTEAFFGQGTRLTVV.

The chain has TRBV5-1 and TRBJ2-7; the match to TRBD1 covers 8 bases. The CDR3 sequence is 17 residues long. From germline, CDR1 is SGHRS and CDR2 YFSETQ. The J segment lost 2 bases and the V segment lost 0 bases, leaving 10 bases of the junction unmatched. DNA of the CDR3: TGCGCCAGCAGCTTGGACCCAGGGGGCCTGGTTGCCTACGAGCAGTACTTC. Translated: CASSLDPGGLVAYEQYF.

This clone has just one count. The V call is TRBV5-1, the J call TRBJ2-1; D is ambiguous. This CDR3 is 11 amino acids long. V was pared by 6 bases and J by 10 bases, with 11 bases between. The germline V gene has CDR1 SGHRS and CDR2 YFSETQ. The CDR3, as DNA: TGCGCCAGCACTTTGAGGACGGAGCAGTTCTTC. Translation gives CASTLRTEQFF.

The chain is built from TRBV3-1 (or the pseudogene TRBV3-2) and TRBJ2-3; D gene ambiguous. The CDR3 sequence is 16 residues long. The V end was cut by 0 bases, the J end by 1 base, with 11 bases between. Germline CDR1 reads LGHDT; CDR2 reads YNNKEL (reference sequence). The CDR3 bases are TGTGCCAGCAGCCAAGATCGAAGGACGGGCACAGATACGCAGTATTTT. Encoded protein: CASSQDRRTGTDTQYF.

The V and J genes are TRBV6-1 and TRBJ2-1, with D possibly matching TRBD2 (6 bases). This CDR3 comprises 15 residues. V shed 0 bases and J shed 1 base, with 7 bases lying between them. Per germline, CDR1 MNHNS and CDR2 SASEGT. DNA of the CDR3: TGTGCCAGCAGTGAAGCGGGAGGATCCTACAATGAGCAGTTCTTC. It is translated as CASSEAGGSYNEQFF.

This sequence joins TRBV5-1 and TRBJ2-7; TRBD2 aligns across 11 bases. Germline V gene data show CDR1 as SGHRS and CDR2 as YFSETQ. Trimming cost V 2 bases and J 0 bases; bases outside gene matches: 7. The CDR3 runs 17 residues. In DNA, the CDR3 is TGCGCCAGCAGCTTAGGACTAGCGGGCCTCTTCTCCTACGAGCAGTACTTC. It encodes CASSLGLAGLFSYEQYF.

This chain connects TRBV2 to TRBJ1-1, with a tentative D call TRBD1 (5 bases). Trimming removed 6 bases at V and 4 bases at J, with 18 bases between. CDR1 is SNHLY and CDR2 is FYNNEI in the germline V gene. The CDR3 has 15 residues. The DNA for the CDR3 is TGTGCCAGCAGGGGGGTAAGGGTTCGCAGCACTGAAGCTTTCTTT. Protein: CASRGVRVRSTEAFF.

The chain links TRBV6-2 or TRBV6-3 to TRBJ2-1; no clear D. CDR1 is MNHEY and CDR2 is SVGEGT in the germline V gene. This CDR3 contains 12 residues. Trimming stripped 6 bases from V and 8 bases from J, with 11 bases between. CDR3 residues: CASSMDGYEQFF. As DNA, the CDR3 is TGTGCCAGCAGCATGGACGGGTATGAGCAGTTCTTC.

This clone was counted only a few times. The chain joins TRBV11-1 to TRBJ1-5; the D gene is possibly TRBD1 (5 bases). The germline CDR1 and CDR2 sequences are SGHAT and FQDESV (reference sequence). This CDR3 spans 13 amino acids. V lost 3 bases to trimming and J lost 6 bases, with 9 bases between them. CDR3: CASSLNGGQPQHF. CDR3 nucleotides: TGTGCCAGCAGCTTGAATGGGGGTCAGCCCCAGCATTTT.

V and J are TRBV28 and TRBJ1-4; weak D call: TRBD1 (5 bases). This CDR3 is 16 amino acids long. V lost 4 bases and J lost 3, with 15 bases in between. Germline assignment: CDR1 MDHEN and CDR2 SYDVKM. CDR3 nucleotides: TGTGCCAGCAGTTCGCCCTGGGGGGTTGCTAATGAAAAACTGTTTTTT. Its protein is CASSSPWGVANEKLFF.

The rearrangement joins TRBV20-1 to TRBJ2-1; no clear D gene. V lost 2 bases and J lost 8, with 4 bases in between. Germline V lookup: CDR1 DFQATT, CDR2 SNEGSKA (reference sequence). The CDR3 is 10 residues long. For the CDR3, the DNA is TGCAGTGCTAGAATGGATGAGCAGTTCTTC. Translating it yields CSARMDEQFF.

The V gene is TRBV28, the J gene TRBJ1-2; D unclear. The CDR3 is made up of 12 amino acids. V lost 6 bases and J lost 5, with 10 bases in between. CDR1 and CDR2 (germline): MDHEN, SYDVKM. The CDR3 DNA reads as TGTGCCAGCAGGGTGACTGATTATGGCTACACCTTC. Translating gives CASRVTDYGYTF.

The CDR3 region is CASSLVGPAEAFF. The CDR3 DNA follows: TGTGCCAGCAGCTTAGTTGGGCCAGCTGAAGCTTTCTTT. The gene calls are TRBV7-9 and TRBJ1-1, with D hard to call. Germline V lookup: CDR1 SEHNR, CDR2 FQNEAQ (reference sequence). The CDR3 has 13 amino acids. Trimming cost V 1 base and J 6 bases, with 9 bases left between them. Complete variable domain (other parts from reference TRBV7-9 and TRBJ1-1): DTGVSQNPRHKITKRGQNVTFRCDPISEHNRLYWYRQTLGQGPEFLTYFQNEAQLEKSRLLSDRFSAERPKGSFSTLEIQRTEQGDSAMYLCASSLVGPAEAFFGQGTRLTVV.

The chain joins TRBV6-5 to TRBJ2-7; possibly TRBD1 for D (5 bases). With 0 bases removed from V and 0 bases from J, the gap between germline ends came to 6 bases. CDR1 is MNHEY and CDR2 is SVGAGI in the germline V gene. The CDR3 has 14 amino acids. CDR3 amino acids: CASSYSGPSYEQYF. CDR3 nucleotide sequence: TGTGCCAGCAGTTACTCGGGGCCCTCCTACGAGCAGTACTTC.

This chain joins TRBV6-5 and TRBJ1-1, with no clear D. Per germline, CDR1 MNHEY and CDR2 SVGAGI. V was cut by 5 bases and J by 3 bases, with 10 bases left in between. The CDR3 has 13 residues. CDR3 loop: CASSTGQYTEAFF. DNA of the CDR3: TGTGCCAGCAGTACGGGTCAATACACTGAAGCTTTCTTT.

The J gene is TRBJ1-2, the V gene TRBV6-2 or TRBV6-3, with 10 bases identical to TRBD1. With 4 bases clipped from V and 11 bases from J, the junction kept 10 bases outside the gene matches. From germline, CDR1 is MNHEY and CDR2 SVGEGT. This CDR3 has 14 residues. The CDR3 is CASSSPDRGSGYTF. The CDR3, as DNA: TGTGCCAGCAGTTCCCCGGACAGGGGGTCTGGGTACACCTTC.

This clone was detected once. The chain combines TRBV6-1 with TRBJ2-6; D may be TRBD1 (5 bases). CDR1 MNHNS and CDR2 SASEGT come from the germline V gene. Trimming cost V 3 bases and J 1 base, with 19 bases left between them. The CDR3 contains 19 residues. The DNA of the CDR3 is TGTGCCAGCAGTGATGGGGTCGGCAGGGCCGTGTCTGGGGCCAACGTCCTGACTTTC. Amino acids: CASSDGVGRAVSGANVLTF.

The V call is TRBV25-1, the J call TRBJ2-3; tentative D call: TRBD2 (7 bases). CDR3 size: 16 residues. In germline, CDR1 is MGHDK, CDR2 SYGVNS. Trimming took off 8 bases at V and 0 bases at J, with 18 bases between the two ends. The CDR3 coding sequence is TGTGCCAGCGGGGGGGCGGACCGACTTAGCACAGATACGCAGTATTTT. It translates to CASGGADRLSTDTQYF.

This clone was recorded only once. The sample carries other DNA sequences with the same CDR3. The chain has TRBV28 and TRBJ2-3; 8 bases line up with TRBD1. This CDR3 is built from 16 residues. Per the germline V gene, CDR1 is MDHEN and CDR2 is SYDVKM. V shed 4 bases and J 6 bases; nucleotides not matched to a gene: 12. In nucleotides, the CDR3 is TGTGCCAGCAGTTCCCCCGGGACAGGAAGGCCGGATACGCAGTATTTT. Translating gives CASSSPGTGRPDTQYF.

This clone was observed a single time. The chain links TRBV21-1 to TRBJ1-2. TRBV21-1 is an annotated pseudogene. The length of the CDR3 is 16 residues. The CDR3 DNA reads as TGTGCCAGCAGCGTCCATGGGGGACCCCCTGCAGATGGCTACACCTTC. Translated, it gives CASSVHGGPPADGYTF.

This clone was detected only a few times. The chain has TRBV28 and TRBJ1-1, with D unresolved. The V end lost 6 bases, the J end lost 0 bases, and 8 bases lay between the germline ends. The length of the CDR3 is 13 residues. Germline V gene data show CDR1 as MDHEN and CDR2 as SYDVKM. The CDR3 DNA reads TGTGCCAGCAGGTCTCCTCTGAACACTGAAGCTTTCTTT. Its translation: CASRSPLNTEAFF.

The V and J genes are TRBV27 and TRBJ2-5; 14 bases agree with TRBD2. V shed 7 bases, J shed 5 bases, and the junction held 6 bases outside the gene matches. Germline CDR1 MNHEY, CDR2 SMNVEV (reference sequence). This CDR3 region has 15 residues. CDR3 coding DNA: TGTGCCAGCAAAAGACTAGCGGGGGGGCGGGAGACCCAGTACTTC. As protein: CASKRLAGGRETQYF.

J is TRBJ1-5 and V is TRBV28; D is unresolved. From germline, CDR1 is MDHEN and CDR2 SYDVKM. V was trimmed by 5 bases and J by 6 bases, leaving 8 bases between them. The CDR3 is made up of 12 amino acids. For the CDR3, the DNA is TGTGCCAGCAGTCTCGGGAGTCAGCCCCAGCATTTT. It codes for CASSLGSQPQHF.

The gene calls are TRBV5-4 and TRBJ2-7, with TRBD1 matching over 7 bases. The CDR3 contains 15 residues. Germline V CDR1 and CDR2: SGHNT, YYREEE (reference sequence). The V and J ends lost 0 bases and 2 bases, in that order; junction bases with no gene match: 5. CDR3 amino acids: CASSLGRQGPYEQYF. CDR3 in DNA: TGTGCCAGCAGCTTGGGTCGACAGGGCCCCTACGAGCAGTACTTC.

The chain is built from TRBV4-2 and TRBJ2-5, with D hard to call. Trimming stripped 2 bases from V and 7 bases from J, with 11 bases between. The germline V gene encodes CDR1 LGHNA and CDR2 YNFKEQ. There are 13 residues in the CDR3. In DNA form, the CDR3 reads TGTGCCAGCAGCCAACGTCGCCCCGGGACCCAGTACTTC. This gives the protein CASSQRRPGTQYF.

V usage is TRBV18 and J usage is TRBJ2-7; D gene unclear. V was cut by 6 bases and J by 4 bases, with 10 bases left in between. This CDR3 is built from 12 residues. CDR1 KGHSH and CDR2 LQKENI come from the germline V gene. DNA for the CDR3: TGTGCCAGCTCGCCGACTCAATACGAGCAGTACTTC. It encodes CASSPTQYEQYF.

The chain couples TRBV5-1 to TRBJ2-3; 7 bases fit TRBD2. V lost 4 bases, J lost 0 bases, and 2 bases stayed unmatched. The CDR3 sequence is 14 residues long. Germline V gene lookup returns CDR1 SGHRS and CDR2 YFSETQ. CDR3 in amino acids: CASSLAASTDTQYF. The CDR3 DNA reads as TGCGCCAGCAGCCTAGCGGCTAGCACAGATACGCAGTATTTT.

CDR3 sequence (DNA): TGTGCCAGCAGCCAAGAAGGGGAGCCCTACGAGCAGTACTTC. This sequence encodes CASSQEGEPYEQYF. The chain recombines TRBV3-1 (or the pseudogene TRBV3-2) with TRBJ2-7; D could derive from TRBD1 or TRBD2 (5 bases each). Per the germline V gene, CDR1 is LGHDT and CDR2 is YNNKEL (reference sequence). V was pared by 0 bases and J by 2 bases, with 8 bases between. The CDR3 sequence is 14 residues long.